This TCR beta chain was sequenced in a study of CD8 T cells in Susac syndrome. In its sample, this clonotype was seen a few times. With random hexamers, 0.5 to 1 ug RNA was reverse transcribed. Across 54 Vbeta and 13 Jbeta, TCR beta CDR3 was amplified with immunoSEQ multiplex PCR. TCRdb fed the immunoSEQ multiplex PCR reads into MiXCR, producing one record per CDR3 protein. This sample has under 550,000 distinct CDR3 sequences, with 75% to 90% found just once. Relapsing-remitting disease, either stable or active, was present in the multiple sclerosis controls, who were treatment-naive patients. There are 14 residues in the CDR3. V lost 3 bases to trimming and J lost 3 bases, with 9 bases between them.

Sequencing used CD8+ T cells from PBMCs. This clonotype was obtained from a human donor with multiple sclerosis. The chain recombines TRBV12-3 or TRBV12-4 with TRBJ2-1, with D tentatively TRBD2 (6 bases). The CDR3 is CASSLGGVYNEQFF. CDR3 nucleotide sequence: TGTGCCAGCAGTTTGGGGGGTGTCTACAATGAGCAGTTCTTC.